This T cell receptor (beta chain) was sequenced for a study of T cells in Graves' hyperthyroidism and ophthalmopathy. Germline V gives CDR1 MGHDK, CDR2 SYGVNS. The CDR3 contains 14 residues. Trimming shortened V by 6 bases and J by 1 base, and 12 bases separated the two germline ends. This clonotype was detected a few times. RNA transcripts gave rise to amplified TCR beta CDR3 regions. A first-round RT-PCR of the TCR CDR3 used the HTBI primer set. TCRdb used MiXCR to reprocess the multiplex PCR reads, holding one entry per CDR3 protein. The table has hundreds of thousands of distinct CDR3 sequences, roughly 46% seen once.

The receptor comes from a woman between 18 and 29 years old with Graves' hyperthyroidism. The chain uses TRBV25-1 and TRBJ1-1; TRBD1 might be the D (5 bases). The sequenced material came from peripheral blood or thyroid tissue (not recorded which). CDR3: CASSYRNPNTEAFF. DNA for the CDR3: TGTGCCAGCAGCTACAGGAACCCGAACACTGAAGCTTTCTTT.